The next 14 T cell receptor beta chains were all read from a single sample in a study of CD8+CD57+ T cells in acquired aplastic anemia. Investigators profiled TCR beta VDJ and CDR3 from genomic DNA template. TCRdb redid the calling of the reads with MiXCR, one entry per CDR3 protein. In the table there are some 180,000 distinct CDR3 sequences, less than 65% of which are singletons. An expansion of CD8+CD57+ cells by flow cytometry had been shown in patients chosen for sequencing. Sequences were obtained from sorted CD4+, CD8+, or CD8+CD57+ T cells (not recorded which) from PBMCs. These receptors all come from a human donor with aplastic anemia.

The chain employs TRBV9 and TRBJ1-3; D gene ambiguous. The CDR3 sequence is 13 residues long. Germline V gene sequence: CDR1 SGDLS, CDR2 YYNGEE. V was cut by 0 bases and J by 0 bases, with 1 base left in between. The CDR3 is CASSVGSGNTIYF. The CDR3 nucleotides read TGTGCCAGCAGCGTAGGCTCTGGAAACACCATATATTTT.

This clonotype was seen many times. The chain carries TRBV12-3 or TRBV12-4 and TRBJ1-1; D might be TRBD1 (5 bases). The germline V and J ends were trimmed by 11 bases and 1 base, with 20 bases remaining between them. The CDR3 runs to 15 residues. The CDR3 sequence: CAVGGSFEQNTEAFF. DNA for the CDR3: TGTGCCGTCGGGGGGAGCTTTGAACAGAACACTGAAGCTTTCTTT.

The chain links TRBV11-3 to TRBJ2-3, with 7 bases identical to TRBD2. This CDR3 has 15 amino acids. J lost 3 bases, V lost 3 bases, and 6 bases had no gene match. Germline CDR1 reads SGHNT; CDR2 reads YENEEA. The CDR3 loop is CASSFGGGSTDTQYF. As DNA, the CDR3 is TGTGCCAGCAGCTTCGGTGGCGGGAGTACAGATACGCAGTATTTT. Together with reference TRBV11-3 and TRBJ2-3, the CDR3 gives the full variable domain: EAGVVQSPRYKIIEKKQPVAFWCNPISGHNTLYWYLQNLGQGPELLIRYENEEAVDDSQLPKDRFSAERLKGVDSTLKIQPAELGDSAVYLCASSFGGGSTDTQYFGPGTRLTVL.

This chain joins TRBV4-1 and TRBJ1-1; TRBD1 matches 7 bases. This CDR3 region has 16 residues. The V segment lost 5 bases and the J segment 5 bases; nucleotides outside the gene matches: 14. Germline-derived CDR1 and CDR2 are MGHRA and YSYEKL. The CDR3 here is CASSSRGGGAWTEAFF. CDR3 DNA: TGCGCCAGCAGCTCCCGAGGAGGGGGCGCTTGGACTGAAGCTTTCTTT.

This chain joins TRBV9 and TRBJ2-3; no definite D call. In germline, CDR1 is SGDLS, CDR2 YYNGEE. CDR3 size: 15 residues. Trimming took off 0 bases at V and 1 base at J, with 9 bases between the two ends. The CDR3 here is CASSVDFGGTDTQYF. The DNA for the CDR3 is TGTGCCAGCAGCGTAGATTTCGGCGGCACAGATACGCAGTATTTT.

This clonotype was detected ten times or more. V gene TRBV25-1 combines with J gene TRBJ1-2; 8 bases fit TRBD1. Trimming cost V 1 base and J 5 bases; bases outside gene matches: 6. The germline CDR1 and CDR2 sequences are MGHDK and SYGVNS. This CDR3 has 15 residues. The CDR3 here is CASSEWAGGFYGYTF. As DNA, the CDR3 is TGTGCCAGCAGTGAATGGGCAGGGGGCTTTTATGGCTACACCTTC.

The chain joins TRBV15 to TRBJ1-1, with 11 bases aligning to TRBD1. The V gene end was trimmed by 8 bases and the J gene end by 3 bases; junction bases not matched to a gene: 14. Germline CDR1 is LNHNV and CDR2 is YYDKDF (reference sequence). This CDR3 region has 17 residues. The CDR3 DNA reads as TGTGCCACCGGATCCACGCGGACAGGGGGCACGGACACTGAAGCTTTCTTT. The encoded protein is CATGSTRTGGTDTEAFF.

This clonotype was seen ten or more times. This chain uses TRBV6-1 with TRBJ2-7; D assignment may be TRBD1 or TRBD2 (5 bases each). The CDR3 is made up of 14 amino acids. Germline assignment: CDR1 MNHNS and CDR2 SASEGT. V dropped 2 bases and J dropped 6 bases, with 14 bases sitting between them. The CDR3 DNA follows: TGTGCCAGCAGTGAATGGGGGTTCGGGGCCGAGCAGTACTTC. Protein sequence: CASSEWGFGAEQYF.

Only one count was recorded for this clonotype. The V and J genes are TRBV10-3 and TRBJ2-3; no definite D call. V was cut by 6 bases and J by 6 bases, with 10 bases left in between. There are 12 residues in the CDR3. Germline values: CDR1 ENHRY, CDR2 SYGVKD. The CDR3 nucleotides are TGTGCCATCAGCCGGAACCTTGATACGCAGTATTTT. This translates into CAISRNLDTQYF.

J is TRBJ1-2 and V is TRBV6-5; 11 bases agree with TRBD1. CDR1 is MNHEY and CDR2 is SVGAGI in the germline V gene. The CDR3 extends over 16 amino acids. Losses at the gene ends were 6 bases for V and 1 base for J; bases not matched to a gene: 7. CDR3 region: CASSTDRGRRNYGYTF. Here the CDR3 DNA reads TGTGCCAGCAGCACGGACAGGGGGCGCCGTAACTATGGCTACACCTTC.

This clonotype was picked up many times. The genes are TRBV20-1 and TRBJ2-1; 8 bases map to TRBD1. Trimming removed 4 bases from V and 3 bases from J; junction bases left unmatched: 5. This CDR3 has 14 amino acids. In germline, CDR1 is DFQATT, CDR2 SNEGSKA (reference sequence). In nucleotides, the CDR3 is TGCAGTGCTACCGGGACAGGTGACTACAATGAGCAGTTCTTC. Residues: CSATGTGDYNEQFF.

The J gene is TRBJ2-7, the V gene TRBV20-1, with unresolved D. The germline CDR1 and CDR2 sequences are DFQATT and SNEGSKA (reference sequence). This CDR3 has 13 amino acids. The V and J ends lost 0 bases and 3 bases respectively, with 9 bases between them. CDR3 residues: CSARDPGNYEQYF. In nucleotides, the CDR3 is TGCAGTGCTAGAGATCCCGGAAACTACGAGCAGTACTTC.

V usage is TRBV2 and J usage is TRBJ1-2; 9 bases align to TRBD1. The V and J ends lost 4 bases and 14 bases, in that order; junction bases with no gene match: 8. CDR1 is SNHLY and CDR2 is FYNNEI in the germline V gene. This CDR3 has 12 amino acids. The CDR3 nucleotides are TGTGCCAGCAGTGGGGGACAGGGATGGAGTACCTTC. Its translation is CASSGGQGWSTF.

The V gene is TRBV11-2, the J gene TRBJ1-2; perhaps TRBD1 as D (5 bases). The CDR3 runs 14 residues. In germline, CDR1 is SGHAT, CDR2 FQNNGV. Trimming removed 5 bases at V and 8 bases at J, with 18 bases between. CDR3 coding DNA: TGTGCCAGCAGCAAGCGGCAGGGAAAGGACGGCTACACCTTC. As protein: CASSKRQGKDGYTF.